This T cell receptor (beta chain) was captured in a study of OX40 agonist ivuxolimab in advanced cancers. This clone appeared a single time. Measured with immunoSEQ multiplex PCR; TCRdb has only the in-frame clones, and not every one. The repertoire has about 25,000 clones, around 81% of them found once; the top ten carry around a quarter. CDR1 and CDR2 from the germline V gene are SGHAT and FQNNGV. After removal of 5 bases from V and 0 bases from J, the junction contained 7 bases not matched to a gene. The CDR3 extends over 15 amino acids. Anyone with autoimmune disease history or systemic immunosuppression was excluded.

J is TRBJ2-7 and V is TRBV11-2, with TRBD1 matching 7 bases. The sequence was collected from an adult with an advanced solid tumor such as melanoma, head and neck, liver or kidney cancer. The material was CD4+ or CD8+ T cells sorted from blood, obtained in a trial of the OX40 agonist ivuxolimab. CDR3 bases: TGTGCCAGCAGCACCGGGACAGCTATCTCCTACGAGCAGTACTTC. It yields the protein CASSTGTAISYEQYF.